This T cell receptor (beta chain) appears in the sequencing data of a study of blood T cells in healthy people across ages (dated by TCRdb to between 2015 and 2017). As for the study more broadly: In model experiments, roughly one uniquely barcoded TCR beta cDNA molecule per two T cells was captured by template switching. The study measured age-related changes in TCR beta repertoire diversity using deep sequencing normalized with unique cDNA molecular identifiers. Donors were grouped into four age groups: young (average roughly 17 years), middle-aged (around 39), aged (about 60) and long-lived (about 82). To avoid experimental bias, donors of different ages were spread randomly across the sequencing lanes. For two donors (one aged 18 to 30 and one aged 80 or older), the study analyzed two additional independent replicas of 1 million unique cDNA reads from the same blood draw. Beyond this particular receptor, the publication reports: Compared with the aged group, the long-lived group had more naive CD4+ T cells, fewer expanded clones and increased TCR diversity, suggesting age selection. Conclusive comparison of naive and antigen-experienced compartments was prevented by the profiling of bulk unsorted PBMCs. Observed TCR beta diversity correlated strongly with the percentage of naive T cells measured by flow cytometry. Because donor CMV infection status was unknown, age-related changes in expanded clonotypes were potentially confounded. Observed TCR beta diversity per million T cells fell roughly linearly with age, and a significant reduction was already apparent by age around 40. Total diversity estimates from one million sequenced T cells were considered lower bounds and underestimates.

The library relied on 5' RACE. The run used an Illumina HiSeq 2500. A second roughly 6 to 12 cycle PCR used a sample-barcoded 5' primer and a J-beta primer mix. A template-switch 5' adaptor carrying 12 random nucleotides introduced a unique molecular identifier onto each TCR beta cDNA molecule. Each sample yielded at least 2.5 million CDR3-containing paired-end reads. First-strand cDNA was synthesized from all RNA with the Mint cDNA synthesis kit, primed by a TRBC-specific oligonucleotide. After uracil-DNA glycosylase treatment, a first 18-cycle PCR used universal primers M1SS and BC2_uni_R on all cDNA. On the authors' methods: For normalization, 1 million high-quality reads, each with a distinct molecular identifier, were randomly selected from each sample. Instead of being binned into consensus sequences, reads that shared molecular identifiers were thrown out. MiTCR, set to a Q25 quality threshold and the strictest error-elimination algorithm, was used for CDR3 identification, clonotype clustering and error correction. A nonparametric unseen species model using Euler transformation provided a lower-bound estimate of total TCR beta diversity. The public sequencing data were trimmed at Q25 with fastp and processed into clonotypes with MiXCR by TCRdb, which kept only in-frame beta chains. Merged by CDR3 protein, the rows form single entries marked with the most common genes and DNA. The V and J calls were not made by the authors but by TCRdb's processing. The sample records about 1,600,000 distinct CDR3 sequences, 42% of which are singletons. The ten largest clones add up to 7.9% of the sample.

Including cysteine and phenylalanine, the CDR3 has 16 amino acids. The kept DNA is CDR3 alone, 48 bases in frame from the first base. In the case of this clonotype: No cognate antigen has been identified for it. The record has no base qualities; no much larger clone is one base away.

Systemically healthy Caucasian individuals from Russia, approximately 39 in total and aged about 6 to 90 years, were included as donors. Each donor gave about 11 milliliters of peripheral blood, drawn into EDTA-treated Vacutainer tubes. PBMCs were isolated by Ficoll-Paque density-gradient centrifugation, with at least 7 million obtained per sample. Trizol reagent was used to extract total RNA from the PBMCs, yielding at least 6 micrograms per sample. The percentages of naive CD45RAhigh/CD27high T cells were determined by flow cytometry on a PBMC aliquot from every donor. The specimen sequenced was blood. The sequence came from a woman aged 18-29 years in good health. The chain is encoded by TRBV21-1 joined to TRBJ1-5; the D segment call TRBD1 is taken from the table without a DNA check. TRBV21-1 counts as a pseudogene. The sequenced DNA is TGTGCCAGCAGCAAAGTTGGGACAGGGAAGGAGCAGCCCCAGCATTTT. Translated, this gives CASSKVGTGKEQPQHF.